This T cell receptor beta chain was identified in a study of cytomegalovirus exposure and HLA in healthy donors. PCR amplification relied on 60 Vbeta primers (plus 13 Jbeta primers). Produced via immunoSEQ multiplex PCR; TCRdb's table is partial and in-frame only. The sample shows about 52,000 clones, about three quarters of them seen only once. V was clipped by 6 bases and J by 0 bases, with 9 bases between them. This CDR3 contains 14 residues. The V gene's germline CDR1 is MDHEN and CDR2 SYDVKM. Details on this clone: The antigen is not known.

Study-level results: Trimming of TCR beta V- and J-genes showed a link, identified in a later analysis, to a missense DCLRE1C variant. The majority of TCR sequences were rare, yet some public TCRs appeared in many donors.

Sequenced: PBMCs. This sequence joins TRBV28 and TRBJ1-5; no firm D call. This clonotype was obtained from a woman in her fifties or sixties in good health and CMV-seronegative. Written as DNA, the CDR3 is TGTGCCAGCAGCCTGACTGTTAGCAATCAGCCCCAGCATTTT. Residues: CASSLTVSNQPQHF.